This T cell receptor beta chain was observed in a study of CD8+ T cells in alopecia areata. Study in general: Treated patients received oral tofacitinib, 5 to 10 mg twice daily.

Regarding this clone: Its antigen is still unknown.

As the sequencing template, cDNA was produced by extracting RNA and reverse transcribing it. The data were produced by immunoSEQ multiplex PCR, yet TCRdb's version contains in-frame clones alone and is incomplete. The data show about 190,000 clones, 60% to 70% seen once. As to treatment: oral pan-JAK inhibitor, 5-10 mg twice daily. The CDR3 extends over 12 amino acids. The V gene's germline CDR1 is SGHRS and CDR2 YFSETQ. V dropped 0 bases and J dropped 5 bases, with 6 bases sitting between them. Findings and limits, study-wide: Higher clonality and more expanded CD8+ clones appeared in lesional than normal scalp. TCR sharing was clearer in mice than between patients, perhaps partly owing to patient HLA diversity.

This specimen was CD4+ T cells sorted from blood, taken at week 4, from a patient treated with tofacitinib. The V call is TRBV5-1, the J call TRBJ2-7, with D unclear. This TCR was recovered from a human donor with alopecia areata. The CDR3 region has the DNA TGCGCCAGCAGCTTGGTGGGGAACGAGCAGTACTTC. Translating gives CASSLVGNEQYF. Full variable domain (rest looked up from reference TRBV5-1 and TRBJ2-7): KAGVTQTPRYLIKTRGQQVTLSCSPISGHRSVSWYQQTPGQGLQFLFEYFSETQRNKGNFPGRFSGRQFSNSRSEMNVSTLELGDSALYLCASSLVGNEQYFGPGTRLTVT.